Sequencing of this TCR beta chain was carried out in a study of blood T cell repertoires in COVID-19. About the research overall: From the United States, Italy and Spain came samples of acute and convalescent COVID-19.

Two negative PCRs, clearance, or symptom resolution characterized the recovered Cohort 3 donors. TCRdb's copy holds only in-frame clones and misses some; the assay was immunoSEQ multiplex PCR. The sample holds approximately 300,000 clones, roughly 86% seen once. The CDR3 consists of 14 residues. Germline loops: CDR1 KGHSH, CDR2 LQKENI. The V and J ends lost 3 bases and 4 bases, in that order; junction bases with no gene match: 2. The chain recombines TRBV18 with TRBJ1-2; 10 nucleotides line up with TRBD1. The receptor was derived from a woman under 30 who had recovered from COVID-19. The sample consisted of PBMCs or T cells enriched from blood (not recorded which). The CDR3 spells CASSPDRGPYGYTF. In DNA form, the CDR3 reads TGTGCCAGCTCACCTGACAGGGGGCCCTATGGCTACACCTTC.